The 27 T cell receptor beta chains below come from one sample, sequenced in a study of cytomegalovirus exposure and HLA in healthy donors. Primers for the PCR totalled 60 Vbeta and 13 Jbeta. Clones were sequenced by immunoSEQ multiplex PCR, and TCRdb holds only the in-frame ones, with some missing. This sample has about 150,000 clones; around 72% occur once, and the top ten carry over 2%. Sequencing used PBMCs. These receptors were taken from a man between 35 and 55 years old in good health and CMV-seronegative.

J is TRBJ2-3 and V is TRBV28; D might be TRBD2 (6 bases). Per the germline V gene, CDR1 is MDHEN and CDR2 is SYDVKM. CDR3 length: 14 amino acids. The ends were cut back, 7 bases at V and 6 bases at J, with 17 bases in the middle. CDR3 DNA: TGTGCCAGCATAAATGGTGCGGGATCGGATACGCAGTATTTT. The encoded protein is CASINGAGSDTQYF.

The genes are TRBV5-6 and TRBJ2-1, with 12 bases identical to TRBD2. The CDR3 has 17 residues. Germline values: CDR1 SGHDT, CDR2 YYEEEE. V lost 1 base to trimming and J lost 3 bases; unmatched junction nucleotides: 5. CDR3 sequence: CASSLSTSGSFYNEQFF. Written as DNA, the CDR3 is TGTGCCAGCAGCTTGTCGACTAGCGGGAGTTTCTACAATGAGCAGTTCTTC.

The rearrangement joins TRBV9 to TRBJ1-3; D ambiguous. The V and J ends lost 7 bases and 0 bases respectively, with 8 bases between them. The germline gives CDR1 SGDLS, CDR2 YYNGEE. The CDR3 has 13 amino acids. The CDR3 here is CASGGTSGNTIYF. The CDR3 nucleotides read TGTGCCAGCGGAGGAACCTCTGGAAACACCATATATTTT.

Written as DNA, the CDR3 is TGCGCCAGCAGCTTGGAAGGGACACCTCCAGATACGCAGTATTTT. This translates into CASSLEGTPPDTQYF. The rearrangement joins TRBV5-1 to TRBJ2-3; perhaps TRBD1 as D (6 bases). With 0 bases removed from V and 4 bases from J, the gap between germline ends came to 12 bases. Germline V gene data show CDR1 as SGHRS and CDR2 as YFSETQ. CDR3 length: 15 amino acids.

Of note for this clone: The junction differs from germline at one of its ends, possibly a read error. J is TRBJ1-2 and V is TRBV5-1; 7 bases are a match to TRBD1. The CDR3 totals 13 residues. Germline CDR1 reads SGHRS; CDR2 reads YFSETQ. The CDR3 sequence is CASSFGGEGGYPF. Written as DNA, the CDR3 is TGCGCCAGCAGCTTTGGCGGGGAAGGGGGCTACCCCTTC.

The rearrangement links TRBV10-3 to TRBJ2-5; D is unclear. CDR3 length: 14 residues. Germline V gene sequence: CDR1 ENHRY, CDR2 SYGVKD. V lost 0 bases and J lost 1, with 6 bases in between. As DNA, the CDR3 is TGTGCCATCAGTGAGTCGCCAGGCCAAGAGACCCAGTACTTC. It is translated as CAISESPGQETQYF.

This clone appeared once. The CDR3 loop reads CASSQNIAGGGNEQFF. For the CDR3, the DNA is TGTGCCAGCAGCCAAAATATAGCGGGGGGGGGCAATGAGCAGTTCTTC. V gene TRBV4-2 combines with J gene TRBJ2-1; TRBD2 matches at 11 bases. Trimming took 2 bases from V and 6 from J; bases not matched to a gene: 6. Germline values: CDR1 LGHNA, CDR2 YNFKEQ. CDR3 length: 16 amino acids.

This clone was observed a few times. CDR3: CASSAPGQATEAFF. The DNA of the CDR3 is TGTGCCAGCAGTGCTCCGGGACAGGCCACTGAAGCTTTCTTT. The V gene is TRBV25-1, the J gene TRBJ1-1; 8 bases are shared with TRBD1. Trimming cost V 4 bases and J 4 bases; bases outside gene matches: 5. CDR3 length: 14 amino acids. Germline V gives CDR1 MGHDK, CDR2 SYGVNS.

This chain connects TRBV13 to TRBJ2-3; D is unresolved. The CDR3 extends over 14 amino acids. CDR1 PRHDT and CDR2 FYEKMQ come from the germline V gene (reference sequence). Trimming pared 4 bases from V and 2 bases from J, leaving 10 bases between. For the CDR3, the DNA is TGTGCCAGCAGCTCGACATATTTCACAGATACGCAGTATTTT. Translated, it gives CASSSTYFTDTQYF.

This rearrangement joins TRBV5-8 to TRBJ2-2, with a weak D call TRBD2 (5 bases). Trimming shortened V by 4 bases and J by 5 bases, and 15 bases separated the two germline ends. The CDR3 sequence is 15 residues long. Germline V gene sequence: CDR1 SGHTS, CDR2 YDEGEE. The CDR3 loop reads CASSKSLPGTGELFF. For the CDR3, the DNA is TGTGCCAGCAGCAAAAGCCTACCGGGGACCGGGGAGCTGTTTTTT. Looking up the rest from reference TRBV5-8 and TRBJ2-2 gives the full variable domain: EAGVTQSPTHLIKTRGQQATLRCSPISGHTSVYWYQQALGLGLQFLLWYDEGEERNRGNFPPRFSGRQFPNYSSELNVNALELEDSALYLCASSKSLPGTGELFFGEGSRLTVL.

The chain is built from TRBV5-4 and TRBJ2-7; 7 bases are shared with TRBD2. CDR1 and CDR2 from the germline V gene are SGHNT and YYREEE (reference sequence). This CDR3 has 15 amino acids. The V segment lost 5 bases and the J segment 4 bases; nucleotides outside the gene matches: 12. The CDR3 region has the DNA TGTGCCAGCAGTTTTATTGGCGGCGGGGGTTACGAGCAGTACTTC. Amino acids: CASSFIGGGGYEQYF.

The chain links TRBV5-1 to TRBJ2-4; TRBD2 aligns across 11 bases. The V and J ends lost 5 bases and 1 base, in that order; junction bases with no gene match: 5. Germline-derived CDR1 and CDR2 are SGHRS and YFSETQ. CDR3 size: 16 residues. The CDR3 spells CASRVSSGGAKNIQYF. CDR3 coding DNA: TGCGCCAGCAGGGTATCTAGCGGGGGGGCCAAAAACATTCAGTACTTC.

The chain has TRBV19 and TRBJ2-5; 10 bases map to TRBD2. Germline V CDR1 and CDR2: LNHDA, SQIVND (reference sequence). V trimming: 1 base; J trimming: 1 base; junction bases outside the gene matches: 9. The CDR3 has 18 residues. CDR3 nucleotides: TGTGCCAGTAGTATAGCGGCTAGCGGGGGCCGCTCCCAAGAGACCCAGTACTTC. Translating gives CASSIAASGGRSQETQYF.

The chain employs TRBV6-1 and TRBJ1-2; possible D gene TRBD1, 6 bases. With 4 bases removed from V and 6 bases from J, the gap between germline ends came to 15 bases. The CDR3 runs to 14 residues. Germline V gene sequence: CDR1 MNHNS, CDR2 SASEGT. In DNA, the CDR3 is TGTGCCAGCAGTGCGGGGGGGCTCGTGGATGGCTACACCTTC. Encoded protein: CASSAGGLVDGYTF.

The chain carries TRBV30 and TRBJ1-5; the match to TRBD1 covers 8 bases. From germline, CDR1 is GTSNPN and CDR2 SVGIG (reference sequence). The CDR3 loop spans 15 amino acids. The junction had 7 bases not matched to a gene; V was cut back by 2 bases and J by 4 bases. CDR3 residues: CAWSPGGWGNQPQHF. The CDR3 DNA reads as TGTGCCTGGAGTCCAGGGGGCTGGGGAAATCAGCCCCAGCATTTT.

Only a few counts were recorded for this clone. The chain has TRBV10-3 and TRBJ2-1; no clear D gene. Looked up from germline, CDR1 is ENHRY and CDR2 is SYGVKD. The CDR3 length is 12 residues. Trimming cost V 7 bases and J 10 bases, with 14 bases left between them. The CDR3 protein is CAIMGLGLEQFF. CDR3 coding DNA: TGTGCCATCATGGGCCTCGGTTTGGAGCAGTTCTTC.

The chain carries TRBV28 and TRBJ2-4, with D perhaps matching TRBD1 (6 bases). The germline V gene encodes CDR1 MDHEN and CDR2 SYDVKM. The CDR3 spans 14 residues. The V end lost 2 bases, the J end lost 5 bases, and 10 bases lay between the germline ends. The CDR3 protein is CASSLQGRQNIQYF. The CDR3 region has the DNA TGTGCCAGCAGTTTACAGGGGCGCCAAAACATTCAGTACTTC.

This chain links TRBV2 with TRBJ2-7, with 9 nucleotides matching TRBD1. Germline CDR1 SNHLY, CDR2 FYNNEI. The CDR3 has 13 residues. The J segment lost 0 bases and the V segment lost 10 bases, leaving 4 bases of the junction unmatched. The CDR3 DNA follows: TGTGCCATTGGACAGGGGAACTCCTACGAGCAGTACTTC. The encoded protein is CAIGQGNSYEQYF.

Here the CDR3 reads CASSQATGRETQYF. The CDR3 coding sequence is TGCGCCAGCAGCCAAGCGACAGGGAGGGAGACCCAGTACTTC. The chain carries TRBV4-1 and TRBJ2-5; D is possibly TRBD1 (7 bases). CDR1 and CDR2 from the germline V gene are MGHRA and YSYEKL. V dropped 1 base and J dropped 5 bases, with 11 bases sitting between them. The CDR3 has 14 amino acids.

DNA for the CDR3: TGCGCCAGCAGCTTCGAGACAGGGCTAGATACGCAGTATTTT. Amino acids: CASSFETGLDTQYF. The chain is built from TRBV5-1 and TRBJ2-3; TRBD1 aligns across 7 bases. CDR1 is SGHRS, CDR2 YFSETQ, per germline. CDR3 size: 14 residues. With V trimmed by 2 bases and J by 5 bases, 5 bases remained unmatched.

This chain uses TRBV12-5 with TRBJ1-1, with TRBD1 matching 8 bases. The V gene's germline CDR1 is LGHNT and CDR2 FRNRAP. J was trimmed by 0 bases and V by 7 bases; bases with no gene match: 4. This CDR3 contains 14 residues. CDR3 DNA: TGTGCTAGTGAAAACAGGGGGATGAACACTGAAGCTTTCTTT. This translates into CASENRGMNTEAFF.

The chain uses TRBV2 and TRBJ1-5; 10 bases map to TRBD1. This CDR3 contains 19 residues. CDR1 is SNHLY and CDR2 is FYNNEI in the germline V gene. After removal of 1 base from V and 3 bases from J, the junction contained 12 bases not matched to a gene. The CDR3 loop reads CASSEVVTGGLNFNQPQHF. CDR3 bases: TGTGCCAGCAGTGAAGTGGTGACAGGGGGCTTAAATTTCAATCAGCCCCAGCATTTT.

The rearrangement joins TRBV5-1 to TRBJ1-3, with 7 bases matching TRBD1. Per germline, CDR1 SGHRS and CDR2 YFSETQ. After removal of 4 bases from V and 0 bases from J, the junction contained 4 bases not matched to a gene. The CDR3 consists of 15 residues. The DNA for the CDR3 is TGCGCCAGCAGCAGAGACAGGGTCTCTGGAAACACCATATATTTT. Amino acid sequence: CASSRDRVSGNTIYF.

This clone was detected only a few times. V is TRBV7-2 and J is TRBJ1-6; D remains unclear. V was pared by 2 bases and J by 11 bases, with 13 bases between. Per the germline V gene, CDR1 is SGHTA and CDR2 is FQGNSA. The CDR3 is 14 residues long. CDR3 DNA sequence: TGTGCCAGCAGCTTAAGGCGGCAGAACACACCCCTCCACTTT. The encoded protein is CASSLRRQNTPLHF.

This clone was seen only a few times. The chain couples TRBV4-3 to TRBJ1-4, with 8 positions matching TRBD1. The CDR3 spans 16 residues. With V trimmed by 4 bases and J by 6 bases, 10 bases remained unmatched. Per the germline V gene, CDR1 is LGHNA and CDR2 is YSLEER. The CDR3 protein is CASSPAVGTGDEKLFF. The CDR3, as DNA: TGCGCCAGCAGCCCAGCTGTCGGGACAGGAGATGAAAAACTGTTTTTT.

This chain links TRBV28 with TRBJ2-7, with 7 nucleotides matching TRBD1. The ends lost 4 bases at V and 7 bases at J; junction bases unmatched: 7. Germline loops: CDR1 MDHEN, CDR2 SYDVKM. The CDR3 consists of 13 residues. CDR3: CASSSSGGREQYF. CDR3 nucleotide sequence: TGTGCCAGCAGTTCCTCAGGGGGAAGGGAGCAGTACTTC.

The chain employs TRBV5-1 and TRBJ2-5; 9 bases map to TRBD1. V gave up 4 bases and J gave up 5 bases; unmatched junction bases: 6. The CDR3 contains 14 residues. The germline V gene encodes CDR1 SGHRS and CDR2 YFSETQ. The DNA of the CDR3 is TGCGCCAGCAGCCGGGACAGGGCCGAGGAGACCCAGTACTTC. Encoded protein: CASSRDRAEETQYF.